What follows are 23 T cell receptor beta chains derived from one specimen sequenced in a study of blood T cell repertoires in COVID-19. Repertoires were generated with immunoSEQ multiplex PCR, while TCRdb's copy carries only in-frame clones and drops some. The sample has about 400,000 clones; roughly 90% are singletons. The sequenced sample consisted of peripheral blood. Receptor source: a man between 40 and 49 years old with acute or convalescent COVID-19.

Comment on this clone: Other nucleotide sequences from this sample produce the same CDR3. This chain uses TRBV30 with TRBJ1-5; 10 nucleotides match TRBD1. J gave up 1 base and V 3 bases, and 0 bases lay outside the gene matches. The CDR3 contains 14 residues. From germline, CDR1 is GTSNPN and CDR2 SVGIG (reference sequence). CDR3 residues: CAWRGQGSNQPQHF. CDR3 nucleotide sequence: TGTGCCTGGAGGGGACAGGGGAGCAATCAGCCCCAGCATTTT. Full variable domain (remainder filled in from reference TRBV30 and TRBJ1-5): SQTIHQWPATLVQPVGSPLSLECTVEGTSNPNLYWYRQAAGRGLQLLFYSVGIGQISSEVPQNLSASRPQDRQFILSSKKLLLSDSGFYLCAWRGQGSNQPQHFGDGTRLSIL.

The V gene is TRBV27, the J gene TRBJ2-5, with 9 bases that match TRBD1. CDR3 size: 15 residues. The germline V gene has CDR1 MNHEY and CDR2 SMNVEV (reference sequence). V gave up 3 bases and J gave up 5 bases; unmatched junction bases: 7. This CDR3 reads CASSFPRTGVETQYF. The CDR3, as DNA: TGTGCCAGCAGTTTCCCTCGGACAGGGGTTGAGACCCAGTACTTC.

CDR3 DNA sequence: TGTGCCATCAGTGGCCCTGCCGGGGATGGCGAGCAGTACTTC. Translation: CAISGPAGDGEQYF. The chain recombines TRBV10-3 with TRBJ2-7, with D possibly matching TRBD2 (5 bases). Trimming removed 4 bases at V and 6 bases at J, with 16 bases between. Per germline, CDR1 ENHRY and CDR2 SYGVKD. This CDR3 has 14 amino acids.

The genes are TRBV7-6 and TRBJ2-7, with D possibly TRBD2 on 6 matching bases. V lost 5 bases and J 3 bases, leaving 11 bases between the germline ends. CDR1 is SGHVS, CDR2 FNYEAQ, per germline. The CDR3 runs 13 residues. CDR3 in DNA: TGTGCCAGCAGCGGCGGGAAGGACTACGAGCAGTACTTC. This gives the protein CASSGGKDYEQYF.

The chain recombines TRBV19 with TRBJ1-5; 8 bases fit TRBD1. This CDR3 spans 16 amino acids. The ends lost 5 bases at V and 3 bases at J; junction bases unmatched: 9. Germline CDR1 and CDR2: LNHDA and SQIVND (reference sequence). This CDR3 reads CASSVSADRVNQPQHF. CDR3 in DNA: TGTGCCAGTAGTGTATCTGCGGACAGGGTCAATCAGCCCCAGCATTTT.

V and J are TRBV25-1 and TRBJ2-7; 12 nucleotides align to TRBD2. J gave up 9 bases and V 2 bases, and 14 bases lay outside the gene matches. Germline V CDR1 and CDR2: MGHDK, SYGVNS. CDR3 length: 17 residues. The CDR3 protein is CASSEIRLAGEDGVQYF. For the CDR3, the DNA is TGTGCCAGCAGTGAAATCCGACTAGCGGGAGAAGATGGCGTGCAGTACTTC.

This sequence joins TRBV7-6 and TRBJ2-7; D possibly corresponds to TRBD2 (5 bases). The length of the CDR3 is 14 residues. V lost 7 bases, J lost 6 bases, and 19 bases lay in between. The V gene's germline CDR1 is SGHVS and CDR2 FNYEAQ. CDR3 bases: TGTGCCAGCACCTATCCCGGTAGCGTAAGCGAGCAGTACTTC. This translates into CASTYPGSVSEQYF.

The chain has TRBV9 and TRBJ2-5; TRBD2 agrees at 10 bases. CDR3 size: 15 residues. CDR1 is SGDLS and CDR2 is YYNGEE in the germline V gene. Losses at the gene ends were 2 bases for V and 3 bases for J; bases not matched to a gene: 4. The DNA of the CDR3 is TGTGCCAGCAGCGTTGGGCTAGCGGGGGAAGAGACCCAGTACTTC. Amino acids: CASSVGLAGEETQYF.

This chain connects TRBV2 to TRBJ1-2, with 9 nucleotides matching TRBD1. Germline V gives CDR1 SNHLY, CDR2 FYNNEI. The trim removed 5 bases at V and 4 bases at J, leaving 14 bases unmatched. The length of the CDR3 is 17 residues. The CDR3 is CASSPRDRVIDIYGYTF. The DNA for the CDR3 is TGTGCCAGCAGTCCCCGGGACAGGGTCATCGACATCTATGGCTACACCTTC.

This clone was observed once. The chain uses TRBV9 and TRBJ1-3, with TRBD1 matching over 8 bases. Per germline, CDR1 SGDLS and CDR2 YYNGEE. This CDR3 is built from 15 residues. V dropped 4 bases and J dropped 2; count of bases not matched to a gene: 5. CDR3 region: CASSRTGTPGNTIYF. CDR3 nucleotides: TGTGCCAGCAGCAGGACAGGGACCCCTGGAAACACCATATATTTT.

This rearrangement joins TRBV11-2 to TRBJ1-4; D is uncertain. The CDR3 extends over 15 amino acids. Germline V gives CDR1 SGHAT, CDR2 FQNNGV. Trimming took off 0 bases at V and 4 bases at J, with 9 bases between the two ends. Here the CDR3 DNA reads TGTGCCAGCAGCTTAGATGGCCAGTTTAATGAAAAACTGTTTTTT. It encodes CASSLDGQFNEKLFF. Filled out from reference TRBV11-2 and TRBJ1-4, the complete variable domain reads EAGVAQSPRYKIIEKRQSVAFWCNPISGHATLYWYQQILGQGPKLLIQFQNNGVVDDSQLPKDRFSAERLKGVDSTLKIQPAKLEDSAVYLCASSLDGQFNEKLFFGSGTQLSVL.

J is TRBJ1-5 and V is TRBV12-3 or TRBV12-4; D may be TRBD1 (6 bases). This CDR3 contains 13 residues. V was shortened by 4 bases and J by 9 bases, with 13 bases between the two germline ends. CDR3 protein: CASSSQGWRPQHF. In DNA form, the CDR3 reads TGTGCCAGCAGTTCACAGGGTTGGCGGCCCCAGCATTTT.

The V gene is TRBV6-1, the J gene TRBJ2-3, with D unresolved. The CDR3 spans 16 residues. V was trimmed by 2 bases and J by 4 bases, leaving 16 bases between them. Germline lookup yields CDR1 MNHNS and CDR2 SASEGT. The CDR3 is CASSERVGQSADTQYF. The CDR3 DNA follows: TGTGCCAGCAGTGAACGAGTAGGTCAGAGCGCAGATACGCAGTATTTT.

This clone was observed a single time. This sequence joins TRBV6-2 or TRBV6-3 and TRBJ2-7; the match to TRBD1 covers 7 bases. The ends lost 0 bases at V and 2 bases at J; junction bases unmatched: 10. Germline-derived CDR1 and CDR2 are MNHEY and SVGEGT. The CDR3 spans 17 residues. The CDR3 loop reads CASSYSLGQPHPYEQYF. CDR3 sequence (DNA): TGTGCCAGCAGTTACTCGTTGGGACAGCCTCACCCCTACGAGCAGTACTTC.

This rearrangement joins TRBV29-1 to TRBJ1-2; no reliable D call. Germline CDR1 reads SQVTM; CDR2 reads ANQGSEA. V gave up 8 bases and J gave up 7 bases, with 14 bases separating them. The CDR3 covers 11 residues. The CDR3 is CSPEVAGGYTF. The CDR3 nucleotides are TGCAGCCCCGAAGTGGCGGGTGGCTACACCTTC.

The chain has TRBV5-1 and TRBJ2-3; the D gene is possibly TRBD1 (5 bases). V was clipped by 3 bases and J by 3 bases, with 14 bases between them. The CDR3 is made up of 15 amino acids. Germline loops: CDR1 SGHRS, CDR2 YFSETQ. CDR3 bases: TGCGCCAGCAGCTGGAAGGGGCAAGTGACAGATACGCAGTATTTT. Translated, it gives CASSWKGQVTDTQYF.

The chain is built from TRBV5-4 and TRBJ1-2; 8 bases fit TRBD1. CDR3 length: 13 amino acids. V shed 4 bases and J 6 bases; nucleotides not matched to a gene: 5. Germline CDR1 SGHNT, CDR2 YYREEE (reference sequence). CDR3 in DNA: TGTGCCAGCAGCCAGGACAGGGAAGATGGCTACACCTTC. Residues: CASSQDREDGYTF.

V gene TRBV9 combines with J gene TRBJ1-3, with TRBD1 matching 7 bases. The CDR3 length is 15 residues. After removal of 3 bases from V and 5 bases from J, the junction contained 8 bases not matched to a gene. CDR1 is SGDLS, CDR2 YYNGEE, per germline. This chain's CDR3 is CASSAGTAARNTIYF. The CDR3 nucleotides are TGTGCCAGCAGCGCCGGGACAGCGGCAAGAAACACCATATATTTT.

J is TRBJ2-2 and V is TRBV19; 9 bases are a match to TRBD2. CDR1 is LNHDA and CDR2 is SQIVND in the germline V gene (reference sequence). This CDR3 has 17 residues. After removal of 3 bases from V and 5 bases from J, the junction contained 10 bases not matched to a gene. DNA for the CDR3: TGTGCCAGTAGTATGGGCAGCTCTAGCGGGATGACCGGGGAGCTGTTTTTT. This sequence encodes CASSMGSSSGMTGELFF.

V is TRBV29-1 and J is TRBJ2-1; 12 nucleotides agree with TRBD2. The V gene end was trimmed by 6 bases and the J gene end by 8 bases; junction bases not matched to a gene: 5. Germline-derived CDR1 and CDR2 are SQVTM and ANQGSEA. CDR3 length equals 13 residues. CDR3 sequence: CSVGLAGWDEQFF. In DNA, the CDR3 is TGCAGCGTCGGACTAGCGGGGTGGGATGAGCAGTTCTTC.

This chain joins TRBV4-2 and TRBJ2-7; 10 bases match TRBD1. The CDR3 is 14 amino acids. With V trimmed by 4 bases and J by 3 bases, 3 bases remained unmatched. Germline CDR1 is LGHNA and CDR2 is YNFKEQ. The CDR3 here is CASSPGQGLYEQYF. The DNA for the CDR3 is TGTGCCAGCAGCCCGGGACAGGGGCTCTACGAGCAGTACTTC.

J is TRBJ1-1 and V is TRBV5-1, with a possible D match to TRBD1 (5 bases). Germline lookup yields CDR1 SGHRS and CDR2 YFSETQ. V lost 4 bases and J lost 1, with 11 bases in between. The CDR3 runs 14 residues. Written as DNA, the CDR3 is TGCGCCAGCAGCCAAGTGCAGGGGAACACTGAAGCTTTCTTT. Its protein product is CASSQVQGNTEAFF.

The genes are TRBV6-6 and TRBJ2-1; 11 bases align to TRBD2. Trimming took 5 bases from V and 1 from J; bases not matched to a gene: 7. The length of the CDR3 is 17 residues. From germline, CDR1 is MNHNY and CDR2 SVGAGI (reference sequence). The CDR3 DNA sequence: TGTGCCAGCAGTCGCCAAGGGACTAGCGGTTCCTACAATGAGCAGTTCTTC. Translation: CASSRQGTSGSYNEQFF.